One sample yielded the 27 T cell receptor beta chains listed below, sequenced in a study of blood T cell repertoires in COVID-19. This table comes from immunoSEQ multiplex PCR, and its TCRdb copy is limited to in-frame clones, with some not included. The sample lists tens of thousands of clones, 75% to 90% occurring once. Material for sequencing was peripheral blood. The receptors come from a human donor in a cohort sampled during active COVID-19.

The chain uses TRBV15 and TRBJ2-3; a possible D gene is TRBD2 (5 bases). The CDR3 length is 14 residues. V lost 1 base, J lost 0 bases, and 5 bases lay in between. Per the germline V gene, CDR1 is LNHNV and CDR2 is YYDKDF (reference sequence). The CDR3 nucleotides are TGTGCCACCAGCAGAGCGGGGAGCACAGATACGCAGTATTTT. As protein: CATSRAGSTDTQYF.

The chain employs TRBV30 and TRBJ1-2; D call uncertain. This CDR3 has 11 residues. Germline loops: CDR1 GTSNPN, CDR2 SVGIG (reference sequence). Trimming cost V 6 bases and J 5 bases, with 10 bases left between them. This CDR3 is CACVQVYGYTF. CDR3 in DNA: TGTGCCTGTGTGCAGGTTTATGGCTACACCTTC.

The chain is built from TRBV19 and TRBJ2-1, with 8 bases fitting TRBD1. CDR1 is LNHDA and CDR2 is SQIVND in the germline V gene (reference sequence). There are 15 residues in the CDR3. V trimming: 8 bases; J trimming: 8 bases; junction bases outside the gene matches: 14. CDR3 protein: CASADAGTGFDEQFF. The CDR3 DNA reads TGTGCCAGTGCAGATGCCGGGACAGGTTTCGATGAGCAGTTCTTC.

Notes on this clone: At one end the junction does not follow the germline gene, possibly because of a read error. J is TRBJ2-7 and V is TRBV7-6; tentatively, D is TRBD1 (6 bases). CDR3 length: 15 residues. CDR1 SGHVS and CDR2 FNYEAQ come from the germline V gene. The CDR3 DNA sequence: TGTACCAGCAGCTTAGCAGGGGCAGGGGCCTACGAGCAGTACTTC. It yields the protein CTSSLAGAGAYEQYF.

The chain has TRBV19 and TRBJ1-5; possible D gene TRBD1, 6 bases. Germline V gene sequence: CDR1 LNHDA, CDR2 SQIVND (reference sequence). V was trimmed by 5 bases and J by 0 bases, leaving 11 bases between them. This CDR3 has 15 residues. The CDR3 is CASSAQGPSNQPQHF. As DNA, the CDR3 is TGTGCCAGTAGTGCACAGGGCCCTAGCAATCAGCCCCAGCATTTT.

The chain employs TRBV12-3 or TRBV12-4 and TRBJ1-3; D remains unclear. This CDR3 comprises 13 residues. Between the trimmed V and J ends, which lost 2 bases and 8 bases, there was a span of 10 bases. This CDR3 reads CASSLLGGDTIYF. CDR3 sequence (DNA): TGTGCCAGCAGTTTACTCGGCGGCGACACCATATATTTT.

The chain carries TRBV6-9 and TRBJ2-3, with 12 bases lining up with TRBD2. The CDR3 extends over 19 amino acids. The ends lost 7 bases at V and 2 bases at J; junction bases unmatched: 16. Germline CDR1 reads MNHGY; CDR2 reads SVAAGI. In DNA, the CDR3 is TGTGCCAGCACCGCACCTTCTCTAGCGGGAGGGCCAAACACAGATACGCAGTATTTT. Amino acid sequence: CASTAPSLAGGPNTDTQYF.

The chain links TRBV28 to TRBJ2-7; 11 bases agree with TRBD1. Germline V gene lookup returns CDR1 MDHEN and CDR2 SYDVKM. The CDR3 totals 16 residues. Trimming cost V 6 bases and J 5 bases; bases outside gene matches: 12. The CDR3 DNA reads as TGTGCCAGCAGCCCGCCGCCGGGACAGGGGGTACACGAGCAGTACTTC. Its protein is CASSPPPGQGVHEQYF.

This rearrangement joins TRBV6-5 to TRBJ1-4; a weak D match, TRBD1 (5 bases). Germline-derived CDR1 and CDR2 are MNHEY and SVGAGI. With 2 bases removed from V and 6 bases from J, the gap between germline ends came to 10 bases. The CDR3 totals 14 residues. CDR3 sequence reads: CASSYTGLHEKLFF. Here the CDR3 DNA reads TGTGCCAGCAGTTACACAGGATTGCATGAAAAACTGTTTTTT.

This clone was recorded a few times. The CDR3 here is CASSLGGVGNSPLHF. The CDR3 DNA reads as TGTGCCAGCAGTTTGGGAGGGGTCGGTAATTCACCCCTCCACTTT. The rearrangement links TRBV27 to TRBJ1-6, with D possibly matching TRBD1 (5 bases). V shed 3 bases and J shed 6 bases, with 12 bases lying between them. CDR1 and CDR2 (germline): MNHEY, SMNVEV (reference sequence). The CDR3 runs 15 residues.

The V gene is TRBV6-2 or TRBV6-3, the J gene TRBJ2-3, with a tentative D call TRBD2 (6 bases). The V gene lost 2 bases and the J gene lost 1 base, with 7 bases spanning the gap. CDR1 and CDR2 from the germline V gene are MNHEY and SVGEGT. The CDR3 is made up of 14 amino acids. This chain's CDR3 is CASSYGGRTDTQYF. The DNA for the CDR3 is TGTGCCAGCAGTTACGGAGGGCGCACAGATACGCAGTATTTT.

Points on this clone: The junction shows a germline mismatch at one end, possibly a read error. The rearrangement links TRBV29-1 to TRBJ2-3, with 7 positions matching TRBD2. In germline, CDR1 is SQVTM, CDR2 ANQGSEA. The CDR3 is 14 residues long. The CDR3 is CSVEGLGSTDTQYF. In DNA, the CDR3 is TGCAGCGTAGAAGGACTAGGAAGCACAGATACGCAGTATTTT.

The rearrangement uses TRBV5-4 and TRBJ2-3, with 9 bases fitting TRBD1. CDR1 SGHNT and CDR2 YYREEE come from the germline V gene (reference sequence). The CDR3 covers 16 residues. V was pared by 5 bases and J by 1 base, with 8 bases of the junction left unmatched. The CDR3 sequence: CASSRDREVGTDTQYF. The CDR3 DNA sequence: TGTGCCAGCAGTCGGGACAGGGAAGTAGGCACAGATACGCAGTATTTT.

This chain joins TRBV28 and TRBJ1-2; no reliable D call. This CDR3 spans 14 amino acids. Germline V CDR1 and CDR2: MDHEN, SYDVKM. The V and J ends lost 3 bases and 0 bases respectively, with 8 bases between them. For the CDR3, the DNA is TGTGCCAGCAGTTTCGGCGGGCCTAACTATGGCTACACCTTC. Amino acid sequence: CASSFGGPNYGYTF.

The chain recombines TRBV12-3 or TRBV12-4 with TRBJ1-5; no clear D gene. The V and J ends lost 8 bases and 3 bases respectively, with 8 bases between them. The CDR3 extends over 12 amino acids. In DNA, the CDR3 is TGTGCCAGCGCGCTCCTCAATCAGCCCCAGCATTTT. Translated, it gives CASALLNQPQHF.

This clone was seen a few times. The rearrangement joins TRBV27 to TRBJ1-1; TRBD1 matches 8 bases. CDR3 size: 12 residues. Looked up from germline, CDR1 is MNHEY and CDR2 is SMNVEV (reference sequence). V shed 5 bases and J 4 bases; nucleotides not matched to a gene: 0. CDR3 amino acids: CASSTGGTEAFF. CDR3 in DNA: TGTGCCAGCAGTACAGGGGGCACTGAAGCTTTCTTT.

The rearrangement uses TRBV7-8 and TRBJ1-2; tentatively, D is TRBD1 (5 bases). The germline V gene has CDR1 SGHVS and CDR2 FQNEAQ. The CDR3 loop spans 13 amino acids. The ends were cut back, 6 bases at V and 7 bases at J, with 15 bases in the middle. In DNA form, the CDR3 reads TGTGCCAGCAGTATAGACAGCGCCAGTGGCTACACCTTC. It translates to CASSIDSASGYTF.

The rearrangement joins TRBV10-3 to TRBJ2-6, with 7 bases that match TRBD1. Trimming cost V 1 base and J 2 bases; bases outside gene matches: 5. Germline V CDR1 and CDR2: ENHRY, SYGVKD. This CDR3 is built from 17 residues. The CDR3 nucleotides are TGTGCCATCAGTGAGTGGGACAGCGGAACTGGGGCCAACGTCCTGACTTTC. Its translation is CAISEWDSGTGANVLTF.

In this sample, this clone turned up once. The gene calls are TRBV7-2 and TRBJ1-4; no definite D call. Trimming cost V 3 bases and J 7 bases, with 12 bases left between them. The germline V gene has CDR1 SGHTA and CDR2 FQGNSA. The CDR3 loop spans 14 amino acids. Written as DNA, the CDR3 is TGTGCCAGCAGCTTTTCCGGTAGTCGTGAAAAACTGTTTTTT. Amino acid sequence: CASSFSGSREKLFF. Full variable domain (missing parts from reference TRBV7-2 and TRBJ1-4): GAGVSQSPSNKVTEKGKDVELRCDPISGHTALYWYRQSLGQGLEFLIYFQGNSAPDKSGLPSDRFSAERTGGSVSTLTIQRTQQEDSAVYLCASSFSGSREKLFFGSGTQLSVL.

This sequence joins TRBV6-5 and TRBJ2-7; TRBD2 matches at 9 bases. CDR1 is MNHEY and CDR2 is SVGAGI in the germline V gene. The CDR3 is 14 amino acids. The junction had 10 bases not matched to a gene; V was cut back by 9 bases and J by 4 bases. The CDR3 DNA reads TGTGCCAGTCGAGGAATAGCGGGAGTATACGAGCAGTACTTC. As protein: CASRGIAGVYEQYF.

The V gene is TRBV7-8, the J gene TRBJ2-3, with 9 bases identical to TRBD1. From germline, CDR1 is SGHVS and CDR2 FQNEAQ. This CDR3 has 12 amino acids. V was clipped by 5 bases and J by 9 bases; unmatched bases: 3. Here the CDR3 reads CASSHGQGTQYF. CDR3 nucleotide sequence: TGTGCCAGCAGCCACGGACAGGGGACGCAGTATTTT.

The J gene is TRBJ2-7, the V gene TRBV7-2; 8 positions agree with TRBD2. The V and J ends lost 5 bases and 1 base, in that order; junction bases with no gene match: 7. This CDR3 is 15 amino acids long. Germline lookup yields CDR1 SGHTA and CDR2 FQGNSA. The CDR3 nucleotides read TGTGCCAGCAGCGAATCTAGCGGGTCTTCCTACGAGCAGTACTTC. This sequence encodes CASSESSGSSYEQYF.

This rearrangement joins TRBV6-4 to TRBJ2-1, with 7 bases matching TRBD1. V shed 6 bases and J 8 bases; nucleotides not matched to a gene: 10. This CDR3 is 14 amino acids long. Germline CDR1 reads MRHNA; CDR2 reads SNTAGT. The CDR3 nucleotides are TGTGCCAGCAGCGAACAGACAGGGTTGGATGAGCAGTTCTTC. Its protein product is CASSEQTGLDEQFF.

The chain combines TRBV19 with TRBJ1-1, with TRBD1 identical over 8 bases. Germline CDR1 and CDR2: LNHDA and SQIVND (reference sequence). The CDR3 runs 15 residues. Unmatched junction bases numbered 7, after V lost 6 bases and J lost 1 base. The CDR3 loop is CASSPDRAANTEAFF. In nucleotides, the CDR3 is TGTGCCAGTAGCCCGGACAGGGCTGCGAACACTGAAGCTTTCTTT.

CDR3 sequence (DNA): TGCAGTGCTAGTTGGGGCTCACGCTCCTACGAGCAGTACTTC. Translating gives CSASWGSRSYEQYF. The rearrangement joins TRBV20-1 to TRBJ2-7, with D possibly matching TRBD1 (5 bases). Trimming shortened V by 3 bases and J by 0 bases, and 12 bases separated the two germline ends. The CDR3 extends over 14 amino acids. Per germline, CDR1 DFQATT and CDR2 SNEGSKA (reference sequence).

This clone showed up just once. The rearrangement links TRBV5-6 to TRBJ2-7; D is possibly TRBD2 (5 bases). The CDR3 is 13 residues long. Trimming cost V 1 base and J 5 bases, with 10 bases left between them. Germline V gene sequence: CDR1 SGHDT, CDR2 YYEEEE. The CDR3 region is CASSLRGSNEQYF. CDR3 sequence (DNA): TGTGCCAGCAGCTTGCGAGGGTCCAACGAGCAGTACTTC.

This clone has a handful of counts. The chain recombines TRBV28 with TRBJ1-1; 7 bases are a match to TRBD1. In germline, CDR1 is MDHEN, CDR2 SYDVKM. The junction had 4 bases not matched to a gene; V was cut back by 5 bases and J by 4 bases. The CDR3 sequence is 13 residues long. The CDR3: CASSPGDSTEAFF. CDR3 nucleotide sequence: TGTGCCAGCAGTCCGGGGGACAGCACTGAAGCTTTCTTT.